The rows below give T cell receptor beta chains drawn from one sample of a study of patients and donors after allogeneic stem cell transplantation. MiXCR, applied by TCRdb to the RT-PCR reads, yields one record per CDR3 protein. The sample carries 57,000 or so distinct CDR3 sequences, about 14% recorded once. Sequenced: blood, either unsorted or a sorted T cell fraction (not recorded which). The source is a human donor who was either an allogeneic HSCT recipient or a stem cell or donor lymphocyte infusion donor (not recorded which). It is not recorded whose cells these are; they may come from a transplant donor. Both conserved end residues are part of each CDR3. The D gene is left open where the match is weak. Where a row states a size, it is once, few, many or the class of an expanded clone; other rows omit it.

j_gene	abundance	v_gene	d_gene	CDR3nt	CDR3aa
TRBJ1-1	medium-sized	TRBV12-3/TRBV12-4	-	TGTGCCAGCAGACTGGGGCTACAGGCTTTCTTT	CASRLGLQAFF
TRBJ2-7	-	TRBV5-1	-	TGCGCCAGCATCTTGGCGGGGGCCCACGAGCAGTACTTC	CASILAGAHEQYF
TRBJ2-1	-	TRBV7-9	-	TGTGCCAGCAGCTTAGCGCAAGGGTTGGGACTCCGACAACGCGAGCAGTTCTTC	CASSLAQGLGLRQREQFF
TRBJ1-1	many	TRBV29-1	-	TGCAGCGTTGTTTGGGGGGCAGAAGCTTTCTTT	CSVVWGAEAFF
TRBJ1-5	large	TRBV7-9	-	TGTGCCAGCAGCTCGAGTCAGCCCCAGCATTTT	CASSSSQPQHF
TRBJ2-3	-	TRBV18	TRBD2	TGTGCCAGCTCACCCACGACTAGCGGGAGTGCAACAGATACGCAGTATTTT	CASSPTTSGSATDTQYF
TRBJ1-2	-	TRBV12-3/TRBV12-4	TRBD1	TGTGCCAGCAGTTTAAGTAGGGGGACAGGGGGGAACTATGGCTACACCTTC	CASSLSRGTGGNYGYTF
TRBJ2-1	-	TRBV5-1	-	TGCGCCAGCAGCTTGGTCCCCGGGACCCCCGGGCCCCCCGAACAGTTCTTC	CASSLVPGTPGPPEQFF
TRBJ2-1	few	TRBV7-9	TRBD1	TGTGCCAGCAGCTTAGTTGCAGGGGGCTTCTACAATGAGCAGTTCTTC	CASSLVAGGFYNEQFF
TRBJ2-3	few	TRBV9	-	TGTGCCAGCAGCGTACAGGGTTCGTCAGATACGCAGTATTTT	CASSVQGSSDTQYF
TRBJ2-5	few	TRBV5-6	TRBD2	TGTGCCAGCAGCTTGGCTAGCGGGACCCAGTACTTC	CASSLASGTQYF
TRBJ2-1	-	TRBV10-3	-	TGTGCCATCAGTCGAGGAGCCGGGAATGAGCAGTTCTTC	CAISRGAGNEQFF
TRBJ1-5	-	TRBV5-6	-	TGTGCCAGCAGCGAGAGGGGGGTTAATCAGCCCCAGCATTTT	CASSERGVNQPQHF
TRBJ2-3	-	TRBV9	-	TGCGCCAGCAGCGTAGATGGGCGCGATACGCAGTATTTT	CASSVDGRDTQYF
TRBJ1-2	-	TRBV20-1	-	TGCAGTGCTAGACGGGACGTCTATGGCTACACCTTC	CSARRDVYGYTF
TRBJ2-1	few	TRBV12-3/TRBV12-4	-	TGTGCCAGCAGTGTGGACTTCTACAATGAGCAGTTCTTC	CASSVDFYNEQFF
TRBJ1-1	-	TRBV12-3/TRBV12-4	-	TGTGCCAGCACCCCCGCCGAGGACGATCGGCGCACTGAAGCTTTCTTT	CASTPAEDDRRTEAFF
TRBJ2-1	-	TRBV6-5	-	TGTGCCAGCAGTGATCGCATATACAATGAGCAGTTCTTC	CASSDRIYNEQFF
TRBJ2-7	-	TRBV4-2	TRBD2	TGTGCCAGCAGCCAAGGAAGGAGCGGGAGGGAATACGAGCAGTACTTC	CASSQGRSGREYEQYF
TRBJ1-3	many	TRBV7-2	-	TGTGCCAGCAGCCCGAACTCGATCTCTGGAAACACCATATATTTT	CASSPNSISGNTIYF
TRBJ2-7	-	TRBV6-5	-	TGTGCCAGCAGCCCCGGGTGGGGGTACGAGCAGTACTTC	CASSPGWGYEQYF
TRBJ2-5	-	TRBV10-3	TRBD2	TGTGCCACCGCTAGCGGGCTGGGGGAGACCCAGTACTTC	CATASGLGETQYF
TRBJ1-2	few	TRBV6-5	-	TGTGCCAGCAGTTACCAGTCAGGGGGCTACACCTTC	CASSYQSGGYTF
TRBJ2-5	many	TRBV4-2	TRBD1	TGTGCCAGCAGCCAACTTGGACAGGAGGAGACCCAGTACTTC	CASSQLGQEETQYF
TRBJ1-2	many	TRBV11-2	-	TGTGCCAGCAGCTTAGGGGGTCCAGGCTATGGCTACACCTTC	CASSLGGPGYGYTF
TRBJ2-7	-	TRBV21-1	-	TGTGCCAGCCTACCACGGGAAGCTATGACCTACGAGCAGTACTTC	CASLPREAMTYEQYF
TRBJ1-1	many	TRBV6-6	-	TGTGCCAGCAGTTATTCCCAGAACACTGAAGCTTTCTTT	CASSYSQNTEAFF
TRBJ2-1	many	TRBV29-1	TRBD2	TGCAGCGTTGATGGACTAGCGGGAAGCTATGAGCAGTTCTTC	CSVDGLAGSYEQFF
TRBJ2-3	-	TRBV27	TRBD2	TGTGCCAGCAGTTTATATACTAGCGGGGCCACAGATACGCAGTATTTT	CASSLYTSGATDTQYF
TRBJ2-5	-	TRBV24-1	-	TGTGCCACCAGTGATGGGGGGGAGACCCAGTACTTC	CATSDGGETQYF
TRBJ2-5	few	TRBV20-1	-	TGCAGTGCCGTGAAAGAGACCCAGTACTTC	CSAVKETQYF
TRBJ1-5	few	TRBV3-1	-	TGTGCCAGCAGCCAAGATGGGATTCAGCCCCAGCATTTT	CASSQDGIQPQHF
TRBJ2-7	few	TRBV7-6	TRBD2	TGTGCCAGCAGCTTAGAAGATTTGTCGATAGCGGGAGACCCCTACGAGCAGTACTTC	CASSLEDLSIAGDPYEQYF
TRBJ1-1	many	TRBV6-5	-	TGTGCCAGCAGGTACAGTGACATGGGCATGAACACTGAAGCTTTCTTT	CASRYSDMGMNTEAFF
TRBJ2-7	-	TRBV6-1	-	TGTGCCAGCAGTGAAGCGCATAGTTCCTACGAGCAGTACTTC	CASSEAHSSYEQYF
TRBJ2-2	-	TRBV11-2	-	TGTGCCAGCAGCTTAGATAGGGCCGCCGGGGAGCTGTTTTTT	CASSLDRAAGELFF
TRBJ2-7	many	TRBV7-2	-	TGTGCCAGCAGCTTTGGGTCACTTTCCTACGAGCAGTACTTC	CASSFGSLSYEQYF
TRBJ1-1	many	TRBV5-1	-	TGCGCCAGCAGCTTGCAGGGGAACACTGAAGCTTTCTTT	CASSLQGNTEAFF
TRBJ2-1	many	TRBV5-1	TRBD2	TGCGCCAGCAGCTCCAACGGACTAGCGGGAGCGTACAATGAGCAGTTCTTC	CASSSNGLAGAYNEQFF
TRBJ1-6	many	TRBV14	-	TGTGCCAGCAACGGACAGTTAAATTCACCCCTCCACTTT	CASNGQLNSPLHF
TRBJ2-1	-	TRBV7-2	-	TGTGCCAGCAGCTCAATGGACAATGAGCAGTTCTTC	CASSSMDNEQFF
TRBJ2-7	many	TRBV20-1	TRBD1	TGCAGTGCCCAGGACAGGTTCAGCTCCTACGAGCAGTACTTC	CSAQDRFSSYEQYF
TRBJ2-1	few	TRBV11-2	TRBD2	TGTGCCAGCAGCTTTGTCGGGAGGCTCAATGAGCAGTTCTTC	CASSFVGRLNEQFF
TRBJ1-1	many	TRBV11-2	-	TGTGCCAGCAGCTTAGATCTGTTCTTGAACACTGAAGCTTTCTTT	CASSLDLFLNTEAFF
TRBJ2-6	few	TRBV24-1	-	TGTGCCACCAGTCTAGGGGGCTCTGGGGCCAACGTCCTGACTTTC	CATSLGGSGANVLTF
TRBJ1-1	many	TRBV12-3/TRBV12-4	-	TGTGCCAGCAGTTCACTCAGGAACACTGAAGCTTTCTTT	CASSSLRNTEAFF
TRBJ1-1	many	TRBV20-1	-	TGCAGATTTGACAGGAGGAACACTGAAGCTTTCTTT	CRFDRRNTEAFF
TRBJ1-1	-	TRBV5-1	TRBD1	TGCGCCAGCAGCTTAGACAGGGAAGGCACTGAAGCTTTCTTT	CASSLDREGTEAFF